This T cell receptor beta chain appears in the sequencing data of a study of blood T cells in healthy people across ages. Study results and limitations: While age rose, TCR beta diversity per million T cells dropped in a roughly linear way.

The authors ran a second PCR of roughly 6 to 12 cycles using a sample-barcoded 5' primer and a J-beta primer mix. The study obtained at least 2.5 million CDR3-containing paired-end reads from every sample. TCRdb fed the 5' RACE reads into MiXCR, producing one record per CDR3 protein. The data show hundreds of thousands of distinct CDR3 sequences, about 56% seen once. In the case of this clonotype: Its antigen is not known.

Per-sample yields of isolated PBMCs were at least 6 million. Extracted total RNA amounted to at least 5.5 micrograms for each sample. Germline loops: CDR1 ENHRY, CDR2 SYGVKD. This CDR3 is built from 16 residues. Between the trimmed V and J ends, which lost 3 bases and 8 bases, there was a span of 22 bases. The rearrangement joins TRBV10-3 to TRBJ1-1; TRBD1 is a possible D gene (5 bases). The sample taken for sequencing was blood. This TCR was sampled from a man aged 35 to 55 in good health. In DNA, the CDR3 is TGTGCCATCAGTGACCCCCCCGGGGTGCAGGGTGGCGAAGCTTTCTTT. It codes for CAISDPPGVQGGEAFF.